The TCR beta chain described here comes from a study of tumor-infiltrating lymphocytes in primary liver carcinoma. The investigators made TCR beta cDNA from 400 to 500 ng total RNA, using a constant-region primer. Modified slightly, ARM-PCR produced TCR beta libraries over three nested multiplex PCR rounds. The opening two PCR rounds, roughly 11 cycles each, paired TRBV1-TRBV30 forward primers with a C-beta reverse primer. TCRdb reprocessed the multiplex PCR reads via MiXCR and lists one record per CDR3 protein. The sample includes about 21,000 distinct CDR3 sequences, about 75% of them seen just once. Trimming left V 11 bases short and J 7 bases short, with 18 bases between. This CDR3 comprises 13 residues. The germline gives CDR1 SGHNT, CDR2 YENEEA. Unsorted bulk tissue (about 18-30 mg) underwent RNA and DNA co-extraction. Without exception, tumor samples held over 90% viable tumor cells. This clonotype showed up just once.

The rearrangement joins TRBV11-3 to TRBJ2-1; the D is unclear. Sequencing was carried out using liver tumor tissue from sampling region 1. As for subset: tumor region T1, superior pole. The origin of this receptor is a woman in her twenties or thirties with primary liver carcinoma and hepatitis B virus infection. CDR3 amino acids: CAGACWGGNEQFF. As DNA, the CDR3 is TGTGCCGGCGCTTGCTGGGGTGGGAATGAGCAGTTCTTC.